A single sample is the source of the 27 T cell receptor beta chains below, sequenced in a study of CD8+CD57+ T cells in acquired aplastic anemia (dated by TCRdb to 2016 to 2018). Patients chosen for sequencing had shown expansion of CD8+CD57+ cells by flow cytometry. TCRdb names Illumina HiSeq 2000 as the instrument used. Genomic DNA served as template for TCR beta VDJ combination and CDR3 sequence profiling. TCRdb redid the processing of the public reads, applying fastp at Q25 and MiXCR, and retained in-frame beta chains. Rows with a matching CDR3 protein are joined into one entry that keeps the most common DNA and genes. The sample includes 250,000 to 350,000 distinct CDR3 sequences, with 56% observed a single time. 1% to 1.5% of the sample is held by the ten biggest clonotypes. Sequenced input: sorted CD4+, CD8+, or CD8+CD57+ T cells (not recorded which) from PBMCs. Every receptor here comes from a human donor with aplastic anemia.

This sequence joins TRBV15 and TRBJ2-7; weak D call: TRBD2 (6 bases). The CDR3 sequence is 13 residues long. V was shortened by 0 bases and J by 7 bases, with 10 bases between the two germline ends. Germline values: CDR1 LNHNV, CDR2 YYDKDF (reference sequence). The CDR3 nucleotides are TGTGCCACCAGCAGAGATGGACGGGGGGAGCAGTACTTC. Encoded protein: CATSRDGRGEQYF.

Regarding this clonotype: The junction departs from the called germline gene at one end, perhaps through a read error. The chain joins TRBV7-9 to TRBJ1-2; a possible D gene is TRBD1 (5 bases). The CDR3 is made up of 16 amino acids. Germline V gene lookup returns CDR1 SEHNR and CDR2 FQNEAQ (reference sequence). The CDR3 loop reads CASSAAHWSGGEGYTF. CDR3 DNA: TGCGCCAGCAGCGCCGCCCACTGGAGTGGAGGGGAGGGCTACACCTTC.

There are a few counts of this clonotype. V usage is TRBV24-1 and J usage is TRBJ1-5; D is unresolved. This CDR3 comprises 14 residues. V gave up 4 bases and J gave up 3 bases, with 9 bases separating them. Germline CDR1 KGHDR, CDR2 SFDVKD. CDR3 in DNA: TGTGCCACCAGTGACCACCAGAACAATCAGCCCCAGCATTTT. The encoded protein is CATSDHQNNQPQHF.

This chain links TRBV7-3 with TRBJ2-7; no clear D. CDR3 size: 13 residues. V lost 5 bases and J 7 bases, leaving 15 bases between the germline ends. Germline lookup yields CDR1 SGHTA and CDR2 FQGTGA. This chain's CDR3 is CASSNAGHREQYF. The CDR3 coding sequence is TGTGCCAGCAGCAACGCCGGGCATCGGGAGCAGTACTTC.

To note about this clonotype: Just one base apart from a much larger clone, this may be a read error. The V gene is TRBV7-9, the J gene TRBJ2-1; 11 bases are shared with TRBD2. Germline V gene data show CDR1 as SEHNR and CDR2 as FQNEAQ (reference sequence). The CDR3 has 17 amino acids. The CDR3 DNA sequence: TGTGCCAGCAGCCCTTCACGGGCTAGCGGGGGGTACAATGAGCGGTTCTTC. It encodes CASSPSRASGGYNERFF. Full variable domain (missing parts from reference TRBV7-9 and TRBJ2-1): DTGVSQNPRHKITKRGQNVTFRCDPISEHNRLYWYRQTLGQGPEFLTYFQNEAQLEKSRLLSDRFSAERPKGSFSTLEIQRTEQGDSAMYLCASSPSRASGGYNERFFGPGTRLTVL.

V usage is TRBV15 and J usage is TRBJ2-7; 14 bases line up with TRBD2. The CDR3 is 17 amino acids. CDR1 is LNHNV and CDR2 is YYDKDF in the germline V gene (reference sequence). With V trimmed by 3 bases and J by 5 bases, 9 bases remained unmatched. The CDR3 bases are TGTGCCACCAGCAGGGAGGGGACTAGCGGGAGTGTGCACGAGCAGTACTTC. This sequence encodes CATSREGTSGSVHEQYF.

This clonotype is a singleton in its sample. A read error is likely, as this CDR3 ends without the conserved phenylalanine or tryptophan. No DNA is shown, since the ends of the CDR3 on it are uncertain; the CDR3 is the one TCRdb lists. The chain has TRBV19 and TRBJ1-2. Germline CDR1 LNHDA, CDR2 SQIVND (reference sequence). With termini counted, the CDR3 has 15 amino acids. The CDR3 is CASGFTGRATYGYTL.

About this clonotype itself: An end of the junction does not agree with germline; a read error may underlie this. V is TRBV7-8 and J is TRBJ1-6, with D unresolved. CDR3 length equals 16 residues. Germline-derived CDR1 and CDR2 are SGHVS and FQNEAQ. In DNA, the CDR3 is TGTGCCAGCAGCCAAGATGCAGGCCCGAACTTAAGACCCTTCCACTTT. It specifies CASSQDAGPNLRPFHF.

CDR3 nucleotides: TGTGCCACCAGTAGGGGGACAGCGCCCTACGAGCAGTACTTC. Translating gives CATSRGTAPYEQYF. J is TRBJ2-7 and V is TRBV24-1; TRBD1 agrees at 7 bases. This CDR3 has 14 residues. V lost 6 bases to trimming and J lost 2 bases; unmatched junction nucleotides: 6. Looked up from germline, CDR1 is KGHDR and CDR2 is SFDVKD.

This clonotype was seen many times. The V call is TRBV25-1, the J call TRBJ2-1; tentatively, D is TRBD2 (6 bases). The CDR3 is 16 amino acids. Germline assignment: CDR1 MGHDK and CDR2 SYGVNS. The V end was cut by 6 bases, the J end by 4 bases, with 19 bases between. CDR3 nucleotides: TGTGCCAGCAGCTCCTCTAGCGCCATTTCATACAATGAGCAGTTCTTC. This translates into CASSSSSAISYNEQFF. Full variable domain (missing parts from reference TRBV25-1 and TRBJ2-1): EADIYQTPRYLVIGTGKKITLECSQTMGHDKMYWYQQDPGMELHLIHYSYGVNSTEKGDLSSESTVSRIRTEHFPLTLESARPSHTSQYLCASSSSSAISYNEQFFGPGTRLTVL.

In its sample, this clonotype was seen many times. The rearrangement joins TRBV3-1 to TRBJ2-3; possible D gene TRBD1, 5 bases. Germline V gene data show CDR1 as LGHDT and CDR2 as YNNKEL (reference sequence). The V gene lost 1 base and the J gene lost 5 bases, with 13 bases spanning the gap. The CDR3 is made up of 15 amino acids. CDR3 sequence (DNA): TGTGCCAGCAGCCAAGCCCAATTAAGGGGAGATACGCAGTATTTT. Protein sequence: CASSQAQLRGDTQYF.

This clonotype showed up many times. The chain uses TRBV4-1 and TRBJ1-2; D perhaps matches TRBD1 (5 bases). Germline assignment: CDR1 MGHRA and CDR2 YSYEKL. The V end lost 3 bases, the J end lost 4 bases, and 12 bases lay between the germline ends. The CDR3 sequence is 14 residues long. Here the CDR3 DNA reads TGCGCCAGCAGCCAGGCCTCTGGGGGCTATGGCTACACCTTC. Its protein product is CASSQASGGYGYTF.

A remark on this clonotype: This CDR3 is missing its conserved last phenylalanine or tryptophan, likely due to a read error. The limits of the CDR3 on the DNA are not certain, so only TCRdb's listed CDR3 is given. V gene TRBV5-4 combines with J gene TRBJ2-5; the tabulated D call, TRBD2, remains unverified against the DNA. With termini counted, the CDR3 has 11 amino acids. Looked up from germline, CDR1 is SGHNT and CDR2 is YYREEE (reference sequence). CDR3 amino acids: CASSLGGTPSL.

The CDR3 protein is CSALGGPQETQYF. Here the CDR3 DNA reads TGCAGTGCTCTCGGGGGTCCGCAAGAGACCCAGTACTTC. The V call is TRBV20-1, the J call TRBJ2-5, with D maybe TRBD2 (6 bases). CDR1 is DFQATT, CDR2 SNEGSKA, per germline (reference sequence). Trimming took off 5 bases at V and 2 bases at J, with 12 bases between the two ends. CDR3 length equals 13 residues.

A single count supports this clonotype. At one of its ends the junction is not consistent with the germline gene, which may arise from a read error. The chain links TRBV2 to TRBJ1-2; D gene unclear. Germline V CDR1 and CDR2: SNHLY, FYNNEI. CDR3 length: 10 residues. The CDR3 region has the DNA TGTGCCCGCAGCGGGCCCCCTGTCACCTTC. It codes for CARSGPPVTF.

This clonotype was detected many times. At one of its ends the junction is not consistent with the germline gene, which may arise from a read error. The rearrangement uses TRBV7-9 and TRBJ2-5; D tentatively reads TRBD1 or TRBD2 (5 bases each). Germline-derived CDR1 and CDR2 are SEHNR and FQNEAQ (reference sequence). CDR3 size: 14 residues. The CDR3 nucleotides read TGTGCCAGCAGCTCCGAGGGGCACCAGGAGACCCAGTACTTC. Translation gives CASSSEGHQETQYF.

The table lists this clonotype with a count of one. The chain's CDR3 is CSASGTGGYNEQFF. The DNA of the CDR3 is TGCAGCGCTTCCGGGACAGGGGGCTACAATGAGCAGTTCTTC. This chain uses TRBV29-1 with TRBJ2-1; 11 bases line up with TRBD1. Trimming took 7 bases from V and 3 from J; bases not matched to a gene: 5. Germline V lookup: CDR1 SQVTM, CDR2 ANQGSEA. This CDR3 spans 14 amino acids.

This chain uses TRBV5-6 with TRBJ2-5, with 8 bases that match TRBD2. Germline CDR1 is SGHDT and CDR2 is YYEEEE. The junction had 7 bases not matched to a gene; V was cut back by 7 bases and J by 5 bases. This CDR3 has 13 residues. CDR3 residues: CASEREFGETQYF. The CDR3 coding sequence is TGTGCCAGCGAGCGGGAGTTTGGGGAGACCCAGTACTTC.

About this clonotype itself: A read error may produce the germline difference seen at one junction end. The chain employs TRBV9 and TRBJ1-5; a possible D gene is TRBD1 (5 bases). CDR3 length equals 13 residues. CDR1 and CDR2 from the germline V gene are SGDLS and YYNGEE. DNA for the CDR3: TGTGTCAGCAGCGCGGGACCGAAAGAGACCCAGCATTTT. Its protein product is CVSSAGPKETQHF.

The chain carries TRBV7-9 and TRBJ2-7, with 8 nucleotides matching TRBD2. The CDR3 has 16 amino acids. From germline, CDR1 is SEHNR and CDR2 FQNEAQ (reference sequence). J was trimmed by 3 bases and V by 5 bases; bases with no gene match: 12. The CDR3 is CASSQTGAGGLYEQYF. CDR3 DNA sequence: TGTGCCAGCAGCCAAACGGGGGCGGGAGGACTCTACGAGCAGTACTTC.

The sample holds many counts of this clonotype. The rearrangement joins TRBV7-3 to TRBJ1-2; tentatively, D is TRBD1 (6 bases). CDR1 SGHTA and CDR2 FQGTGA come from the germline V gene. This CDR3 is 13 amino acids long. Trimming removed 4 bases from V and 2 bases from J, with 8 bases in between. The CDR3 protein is CASSSGENYGYTF. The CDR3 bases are TGTGCCAGCAGCTCAGGGGAGAACTATGGCTACACCTTC.

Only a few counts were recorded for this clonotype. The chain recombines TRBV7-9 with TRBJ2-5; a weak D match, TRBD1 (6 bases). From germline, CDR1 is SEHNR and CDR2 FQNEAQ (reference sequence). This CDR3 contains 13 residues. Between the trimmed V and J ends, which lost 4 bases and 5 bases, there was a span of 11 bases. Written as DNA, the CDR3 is TGTGCCAGCAGCTCCCGGACAGTTGAGACCCAGTACTTC. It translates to CASSSRTVETQYF.

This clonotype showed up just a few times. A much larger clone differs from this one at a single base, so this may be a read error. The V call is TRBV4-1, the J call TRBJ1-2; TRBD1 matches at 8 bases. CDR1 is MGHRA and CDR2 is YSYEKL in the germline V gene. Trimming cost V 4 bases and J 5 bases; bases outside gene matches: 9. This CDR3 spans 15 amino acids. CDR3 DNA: TGCGCCAGCAGCCCCTCGGACAGGGTCTCGTATGGCTACACCTTC. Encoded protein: CASSPSDRVSYGYTF.

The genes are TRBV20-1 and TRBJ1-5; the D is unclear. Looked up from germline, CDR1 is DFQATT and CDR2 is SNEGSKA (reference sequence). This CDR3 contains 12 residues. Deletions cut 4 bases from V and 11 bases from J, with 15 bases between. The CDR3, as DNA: TGCAGTGCTACTCCGGGAAGCCTGACCCAGCATTTT. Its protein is CSATPGSLTQHF.

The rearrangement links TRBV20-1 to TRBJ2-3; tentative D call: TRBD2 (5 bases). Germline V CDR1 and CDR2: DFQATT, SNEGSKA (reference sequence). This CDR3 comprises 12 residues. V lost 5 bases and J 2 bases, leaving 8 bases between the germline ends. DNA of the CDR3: TGCAGTGCTGGAGGTGCCACAGATACGCAGTATTTT. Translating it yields CSAGGATDTQYF.

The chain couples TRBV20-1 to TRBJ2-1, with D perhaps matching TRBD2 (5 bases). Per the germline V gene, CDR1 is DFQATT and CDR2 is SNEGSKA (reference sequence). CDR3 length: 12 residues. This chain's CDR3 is CTKLGLHNEQFF. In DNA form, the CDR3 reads TGCACCAAACTAGGGTTGCACAATGAGCAGTTCTTC.

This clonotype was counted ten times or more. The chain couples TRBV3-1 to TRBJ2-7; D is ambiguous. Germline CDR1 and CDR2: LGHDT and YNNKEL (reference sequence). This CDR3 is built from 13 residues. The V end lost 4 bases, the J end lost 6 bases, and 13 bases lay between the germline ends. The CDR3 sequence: CASSRRGDGEQYF. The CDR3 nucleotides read TGTGCCAGCAGCCGGAGAGGTGACGGCGAGCAGTACTTC.